The sample holds one count of the clone carrying this TCR beta chain. The sample belongs to a study of blood T cell repertoires in COVID-19. TCRdb's copy holds only in-frame clones and misses some; the assay was immunoSEQ multiplex PCR. In the table there are about 290,000 clones, roughly 88% of which are singletons. Trimming stripped 5 bases from V and 6 bases from J, with 9 bases between. This CDR3 has 12 residues. The germline V gene has CDR1 SEHNR and CDR2 FQNEAQ (reference sequence). Sequencing input: peripheral blood. The source of this sequence is a woman aged 25-40 years with active or convalescent COVID-19. The genes are TRBV7-9 and TRBJ2-3; D ambiguous. The CDR3 region is CASSPVGDTQYF. CDR3 bases: TGTGCCAGCAGCCCGGTCGGGGATACGCAGTATTTT.